Listed below are T cell receptor beta chains from one sample, sequenced in a study of cytotoxic CD8 clonotypes in ibrutinib-treated CLL. Sequencing used immunoSEQ multiplex PCR; TCRdb keeps in-frame clones, though not all of them. The table has about 17,000 clones, about two thirds seen once. The sample consisted of PBMCs, taken after 12 months of ibrutinib treatment. Every receptor here comes from a human donor with chronic lymphocytic leukemia. CDR3s include the opening cysteine and the closing phenylalanine or tryptophan. The D gene is left open where the match is weak. Only some rows state a clone size, as once, few, many or a class for expanded clones.

J	D	size	V	DNA	CDR3
TRBJ2-7	-	-	TRBV20-1	TGCAGTGCTAGCGTGGGGCGCGAGCAGTACTTC	CSASVGREQYF
TRBJ1-4	TRBD1	-	TRBV6-6	TGTGCCAGCAGTTACTCGTTCGACAGGGCCCGGGTAAAACTGTTTTTT	CASSYSFDRARVKLFF
TRBJ2-1	TRBD2	once	TRBV9	TGTGCCAGCAGCGTAGGGTCGGTACTAGCGGGAGGGAGCTCCTACAATGAGCAGTTCTTC	CASSVGSVLAGGSSYNEQFF
TRBJ2-7	-	-	TRBV11-3	TGTGCCAGCAGCTTAGGGGAAACGGAGCAGTACTTC	CASSLGETEQYF
TRBJ2-3	-	-	TRBV6-5	TGTGCCGGCTTTAGGGCCGGCACAGATACGCAGTATTTT	CAGFRAGTDTQYF
TRBJ2-2	-	few	TRBV19	TGTGCCAGTAACGCAGGGGAGAACACCGGGGAGCTGTTTTTT	CASNAGENTGELFF
TRBJ2-7	-	-	TRBV7-9	TGTGCCAGCAGCTTAGCGGACGGAAACTACGAGCAGTACTTC	CASSLADGNYEQYF
TRBJ2-1	-	-	TRBV10-1	TGCGCCAGCAGTGACGGGGGCATTGAGCAGTTCTTC	CASSDGGIEQFF
TRBJ2-2	-	-	TRBV7-9	TGTGCCAGCAGCTTAGGTGCGAACACCGGGGAGCTGTTTTTT	CASSLGANTGELFF
TRBJ2-6	-	-	TRBV27	TGTGCCAGCAGTTTATGGGGCGATGGGGCCAACGTCCTGACTTTC	CASSLWGDGANVLTF
TRBJ2-5	-	-	TRBV5-1	TGCGCCAGCAGCTTTGACAGATCCCAAGAGACCCAGTACTTC	CASSFDRSQETQYF
TRBJ2-7	TRBD2	few	TRBV5-1	TGCGCCAGCAGCTTGCTGGCGGGGGACTCCTACGAGCAGTACTTC	CASSLLAGDSYEQYF
TRBJ1-2	-	few	TRBV10-3	TGTGCCATCAGTGAGTCGATCGACAGCCCTGGCTACACCTTC	CAISESIDSPGYTF
TRBJ2-1	TRBD1	-	TRBV11-2	TGTGCCAGCAGGAGCCGGGACAGTTACAATGAGCAGTTCTTC	CASRSRDSYNEQFF
TRBJ2-7	TRBD1	-	TRBV4-1	TGCGCCAGCAGCCAAGTTCCTACCACCCCGGGACAGGGGCCTTACTACGAGCAGTACTTC	CASSQVPTTPGQGPYYEQYF
TRBJ2-5	TRBD2	few	TRBV2	TGTGCCAGCAGTGACGGGACGGGAGGAAGTGAGACCCAGTACTTC	CASSDGTGGSETQYF
TRBJ2-2	TRBD1	-	TRBV5-1	TGCGCCAGCACCCCTCCGGGACAGCAGAACACCGGGGAGCTGTTTTTT	CASTPPGQQNTGELFF
TRBJ1-4	TRBD1	-	TRBV28	TGTGCCAGCAGCTACAGGGGGGTACGGGAAAAACTGTTTTTT	CASSYRGVREKLFF
TRBJ2-7	-	-	TRBV21-1	TGTGCCAGCAGCAAAGCAGAGGCAGGGGAAATTTCCTACGAGCAGTACTTC	CASSKAEAGEISYEQYF
TRBJ2-7	TRBD2	-	TRBV4-1	TGCGCCAGCAGCCGTGCCGGGACTAGCGCTTCCTACGAGCAGTACTTC	CASSRAGTSASYEQYF
TRBJ2-5	-	-	TRBV30	TGTGCCTGGAGCCCGACAGGCCAAGAGACCCAGTACTTC	CAWSPTGQETQYF
TRBJ1-1	-	-	TRBV5-1	TGCGCCAGCAGCTTGGTGTCCGGGAGTGGCACTGAAGCTTTCTTT	CASSLVSGSGTEAFF
TRBJ2-7	-	-	TRBV7-3	TGTGCCAGCAGCTTACAGGGCGGTTCGTCCTACGAGCAGTACTTC	CASSLQGGSSYEQYF
TRBJ1-4	-	once	TRBV28	TGTGCCAGCACCTGGGGGTGGGCCTTTAATGAAAAACTGTTTTTT	CASTWGWAFNEKLFF
TRBJ2-2	-	once	TRBV7-7	TGTGCTAGCAGCCCTCTAGCCCAAGGAAGATCCGGGGAGCTGTTTTTT	CASSPLAQGRSGELFF
TRBJ2-3	-	-	TRBV6-5	TGTGCCAGCAGGACGGGGGATACGCAGTATTTT	CASRTGDTQYF
TRBJ2-1	TRBD2	once	TRBV7-2	TGTGCCAGCAGCCTAGCGGGAGGGGATTACAATGAGCAGTTCTTC	CASSLAGGDYNEQFF
TRBJ2-3	TRBD2	-	TRBV6-1	TGTGCGGGGGGGAGTGACACAGATACGCAGTATTTT	CAGGSDTDTQYF
TRBJ1-2	TRBD1	-	TRBV27	TGTGCCAGCAGTTCCTTGACAGGGCAAGCTAACTATGGCTACACCTTC	CASSSLTGQANYGYTF
TRBJ2-3	-	-	TRBV9	TGTGCCAGCAGCGTAGATGAAGGAACCACAGATACGCAGTATTTT	CASSVDEGTTDTQYF
TRBJ1-4	-	-	TRBV6-1	TGTGCCAGCAGGGACAGTACTTATGAAAAACTGTTTTTT	CASRDSTYEKLFF
TRBJ2-1	-	few	TRBV5-4	TGTGCCAGCACCCCAAGTCGACAGGCCGTCTGGGATGAGCAGTTCTTC	CASTPSRQAVWDEQFF
TRBJ1-2	TRBD1	-	TRBV5-1	TGCGCCAGCAGCTTGGCGGGACAGGGCTCGGGCTACACCTTC	CASSLAGQGSGYTF
TRBJ2-1	-	-	TRBV6-5	TGTGCCAGCACCGGATGGGACAATGAGCAGTTCTTC	CASTGWDNEQFF
TRBJ2-7	-	once	TRBV7-3	TGTGCCAGCAGCCCTGGGGTAGCCGACGAGCAGTACTTC	CASSPGVADEQYF
TRBJ2-7	TRBD1	few	TRBV28	TGTGCCAGCAACCTGGACAGGGCGGGATCGGCCTACGAGCAGTACTTC	CASNLDRAGSAYEQYF
TRBJ1-1	TRBD1	once	TRBV13	TGTGCCAGCAGCCCTTGGACAGGGGGCATTGGTGAAGCTTTCTTT	CASSPWTGGIGEAFF
TRBJ1-2	TRBD1	-	TRBV6-6	TGTGCCAGCAGAACAGGGGGAACTAACTATGGCTACACCTTC	CASRTGGTNYGYTF
TRBJ2-7	TRBD1	-	TRBV13	TGTGCCAGCAGTTTAACGGGACAGGGGTTTTACGAGCAGTACTTC	CASSLTGQGFYEQYF
TRBJ2-3	-	-	TRBV6-6	TGTGCCAGCAGTTCAGGGGCAGATACGCAGTATTTT	CASSSGADTQYF
TRBJ1-5	-	-	TRBV19	TGTGCCAGTACCCGCCGGGACTACAATCAGCCCCAGCATTTT	CASTRRDYNQPQHF
TRBJ2-3	-	-	TRBV28	TGTGCCAGCAGTCACACAGATACGCAGTATTTT	CASSHTDTQYF
TRBJ2-7	-	-	TRBV9	TGTGCCAGCAGCCCTCCCCAGGCTGACGGGGTTACCTACGAGCAGTACTTC	CASSPPQADGVTYEQYF
TRBJ2-7	-	-	TRBV14	TGTGCCAGCAGCCAAGTTCGACAGCGCTACGAGCAGTACTTC	CASSQVRQRYEQYF
TRBJ2-5	-	few	TRBV9	TGTGCCAGCAGCGTAGCGGAACGGGAAGAGACCCAGTACTTC	CASSVAEREETQYF